This T cell receptor beta chain stems from a study of early T cells in non-severe SARS-CoV-2 infection (dated by TCRdb to 2020 to 2022). Concerning the study at large: TCR sequencing used bulk RNA from unsorted whole blood, so alpha and beta chains could not be paired.

Note on this clonotype: This receptor's antigen is unknown. No base-level quality is on record; no much larger clone is a single base apart.

What the authors observed across the whole study: VDJdb matching was skewed toward anti-spike CD8 responses and likely underestimated virus-specific expansions by missing private and CD4 specificities.

The method was 5' RACE. The sample was run on a NextSeq 500. The TCR library protocol attached unique molecular identifiers to individual cDNA molecules to correct for sequencing error and PCR bias. TCR alpha and beta chains were both sequenced, and the abundances of alpha and beta sequences in each sample were closely correlated with each other. Per the authors' processing: Decombinator V4 was used to perform V gene, J gene and CDR3 annotation of TCR sequences. TCRs were defined as expanded if a significant change between any two time points was detected under a Poisson model with p below 0.0001. TCR abundances were normalised to the total number of TCRs sequenced in each sample and reported as counts per million. VDJdb, accessed 1 November 2021, was searched for CMV, EBV and SARS-CoV-2 annotated TCRs, excluding TCRs annotated for multiple antigens. The raw public reads went through TCRdb reprocessing: fastp at Q25, MiXCR clone calling, in-frame beta chains kept. Every CDR3 protein is listed once, alongside the most common genes and DNA of its rows. TCRdb's processing, not the authors', yielded these V and J calls. Counted in this sample were under 75,000 distinct CDR3 sequences; roughly 13% of them appeared once. The ten largest clones represent roughly 9.1% of the sample.

This was a case-control study nested in a cohort of healthcare workers in London, UK, who had nasopharyngeal swab PCR tests and blood samples taken every week. Between 23 and 31 March 2020, the week of the UK lockdown, healthcare workers were enrolled and then followed up weekly for as long as 16 weeks. This TCR was sampled from an adult who was a healthcare worker with PCR-confirmed SARS-CoV-2 infection or an uninfected control (not recorded which). The sequenced sample consisted of whole blood.

The CDR3 reads CASSYVTSGYEQFF. The nucleotides are TGTGCCAGCAGTTACGTGACTAGCGGGTATGAGCAGTTCTTC. The sequence joins TRBV6-2 or TRBV6-3 to TRBJ2-1; 10 central nucleotides agree with TRBD2. From the germline V gene, CDR1 is MNHEY and CDR2 is SVGEGT. The V end gives up 2 bases and the J end 8 bases, leaving 3 bases in the junction not matched to a gene. From the cysteine up to the phenylalanine, the CDR3 has a length of 14 residues. Only the CDR3 part of the read is kept: 42 bases, read in frame from the first base.